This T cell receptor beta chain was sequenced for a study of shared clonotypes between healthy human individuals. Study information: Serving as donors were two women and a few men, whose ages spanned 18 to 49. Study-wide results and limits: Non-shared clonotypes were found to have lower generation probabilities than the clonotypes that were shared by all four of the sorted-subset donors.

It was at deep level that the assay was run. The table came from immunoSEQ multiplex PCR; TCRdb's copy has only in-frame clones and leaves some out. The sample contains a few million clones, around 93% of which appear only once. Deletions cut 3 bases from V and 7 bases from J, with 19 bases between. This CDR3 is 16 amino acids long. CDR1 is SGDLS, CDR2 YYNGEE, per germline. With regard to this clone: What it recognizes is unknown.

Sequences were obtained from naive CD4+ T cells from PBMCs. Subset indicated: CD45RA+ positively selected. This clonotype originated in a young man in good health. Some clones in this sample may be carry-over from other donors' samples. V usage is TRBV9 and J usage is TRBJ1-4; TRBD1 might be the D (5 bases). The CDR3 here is CASSARGDPGLEKLFF. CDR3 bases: TGTGCCAGCAGCGCCCGAGGGGACCCGGGTCTTGAAAAACTGTTTTTT.